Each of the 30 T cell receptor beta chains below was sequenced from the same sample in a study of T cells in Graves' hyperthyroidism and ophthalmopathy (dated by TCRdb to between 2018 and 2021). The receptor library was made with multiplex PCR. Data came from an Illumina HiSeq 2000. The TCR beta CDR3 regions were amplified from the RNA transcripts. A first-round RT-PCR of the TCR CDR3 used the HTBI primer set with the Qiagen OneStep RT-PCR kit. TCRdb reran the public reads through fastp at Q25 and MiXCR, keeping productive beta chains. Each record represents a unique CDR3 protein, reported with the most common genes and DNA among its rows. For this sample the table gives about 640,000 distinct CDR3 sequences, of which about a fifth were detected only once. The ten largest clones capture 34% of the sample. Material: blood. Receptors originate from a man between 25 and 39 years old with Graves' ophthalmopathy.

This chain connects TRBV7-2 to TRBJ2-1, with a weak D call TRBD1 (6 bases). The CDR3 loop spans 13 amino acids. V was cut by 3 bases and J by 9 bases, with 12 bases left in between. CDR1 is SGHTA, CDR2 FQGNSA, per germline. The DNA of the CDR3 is TGTGCCAGCAGCTTGAGCAAGACAGGTGAGCAGTTCTTC. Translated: CASSLSKTGEQFF.

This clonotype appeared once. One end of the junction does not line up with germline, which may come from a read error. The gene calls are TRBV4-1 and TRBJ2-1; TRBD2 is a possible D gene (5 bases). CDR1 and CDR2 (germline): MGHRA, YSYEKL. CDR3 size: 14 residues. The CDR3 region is CASSQDSGNFEQCF. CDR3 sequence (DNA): TGCGCCAGCAGCCAAGATTCCGGGAACTTTGAGCAGTGCTTC.

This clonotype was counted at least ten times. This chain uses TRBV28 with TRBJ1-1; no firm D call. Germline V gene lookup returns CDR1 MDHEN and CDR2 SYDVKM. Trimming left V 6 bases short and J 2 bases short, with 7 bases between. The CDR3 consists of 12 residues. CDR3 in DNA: TGTGCCAGCAGATTTTTAAACACTGAAGCTTTCTTT. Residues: CASRFLNTEAFF.

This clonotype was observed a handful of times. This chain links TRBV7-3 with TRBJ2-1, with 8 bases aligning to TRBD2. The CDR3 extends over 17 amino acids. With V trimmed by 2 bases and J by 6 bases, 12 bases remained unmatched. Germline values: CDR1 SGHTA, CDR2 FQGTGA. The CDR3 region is CASSLGGMVAGRNEQFF. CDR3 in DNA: TGTGCCAGCAGCTTAGGAGGGATGGTAGCGGGACGCAATGAGCAGTTCTTC.

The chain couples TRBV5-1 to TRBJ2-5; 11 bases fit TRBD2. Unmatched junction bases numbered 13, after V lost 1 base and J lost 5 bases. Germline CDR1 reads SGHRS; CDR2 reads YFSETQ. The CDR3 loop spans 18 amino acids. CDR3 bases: TGCGCCAGCAGCTTGTCCACAGGGACTAGCGGCCCCAGTGAGACCCAGTACTTC. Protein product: CASSLSTGTSGPSETQYF.

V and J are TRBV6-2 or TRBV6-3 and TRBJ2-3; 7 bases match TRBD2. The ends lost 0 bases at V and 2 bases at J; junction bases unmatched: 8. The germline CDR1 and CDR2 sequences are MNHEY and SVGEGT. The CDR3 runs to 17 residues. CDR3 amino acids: CASSYSMGGSVTDTQYF. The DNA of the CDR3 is TGTGCCAGCAGTTACTCGATGGGAGGGAGCGTCACAGATACGCAGTATTTT.

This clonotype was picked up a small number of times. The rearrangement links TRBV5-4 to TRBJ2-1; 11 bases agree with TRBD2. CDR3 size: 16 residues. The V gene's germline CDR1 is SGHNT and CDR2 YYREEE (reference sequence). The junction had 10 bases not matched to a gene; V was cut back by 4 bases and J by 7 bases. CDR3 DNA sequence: TGTGCCAGCAGCCCCCCACCGGGGACTAGCGGTAATGAGCAGTTCTTC. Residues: CASSPPPGTSGNEQFF.

The CDR3 bases are TGCAGTGCAGACCGGGACCTCACCGTTTACGAGCAGTACTTC. As protein: CSADRDLTVYEQYF. The chain couples TRBV20-1 to TRBJ2-7; TRBD1 or TRBD2 may be the D gene (5 bases each). CDR3 length equals 14 residues. Germline V gives CDR1 DFQATT, CDR2 SNEGSKA (reference sequence). V was shortened by 6 bases and J by 4 bases, with 19 bases between the two germline ends.

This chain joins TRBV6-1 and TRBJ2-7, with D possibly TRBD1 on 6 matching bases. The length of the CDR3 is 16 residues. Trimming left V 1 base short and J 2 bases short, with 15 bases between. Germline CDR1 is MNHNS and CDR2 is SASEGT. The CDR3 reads CASSEDRAWGTYEQYF. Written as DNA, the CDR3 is TGTGCCAGCAGTGAAGACAGGGCTTGGGGGACCTACGAGCAGTACTTC.

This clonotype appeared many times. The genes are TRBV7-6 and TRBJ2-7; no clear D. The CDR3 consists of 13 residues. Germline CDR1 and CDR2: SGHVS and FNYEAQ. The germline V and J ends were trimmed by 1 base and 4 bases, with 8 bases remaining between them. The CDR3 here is CASSLETQYEQYF. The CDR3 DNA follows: TGTGCCAGCAGCTTAGAGACCCAATACGAGCAGTACTTC.

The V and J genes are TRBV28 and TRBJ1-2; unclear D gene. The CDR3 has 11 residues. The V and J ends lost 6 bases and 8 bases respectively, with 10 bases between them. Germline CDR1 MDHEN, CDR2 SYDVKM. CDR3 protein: CASRAIEGYTF. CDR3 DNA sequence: TGTGCCAGCAGGGCAATTGAGGGCTACACCTTC.

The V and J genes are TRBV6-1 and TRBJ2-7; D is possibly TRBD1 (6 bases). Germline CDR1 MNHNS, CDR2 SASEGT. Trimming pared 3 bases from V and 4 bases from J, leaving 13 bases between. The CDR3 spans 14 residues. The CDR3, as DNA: TGTGCCAGCAGTGATCGGCAGGGGTGGTACGAGCAGTACTTC. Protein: CASSDRQGWYEQYF.

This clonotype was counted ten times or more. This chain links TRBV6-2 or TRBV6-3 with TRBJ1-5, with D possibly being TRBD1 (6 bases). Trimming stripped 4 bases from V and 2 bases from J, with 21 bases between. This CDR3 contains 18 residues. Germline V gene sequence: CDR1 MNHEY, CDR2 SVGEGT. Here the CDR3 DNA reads TGTGCCAGCAGTTCCCCGACAGGAGCCGTTTCCGGCAATCAGCCCCAGCATTTT. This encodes CASSSPTGAVSGNQPQHF.

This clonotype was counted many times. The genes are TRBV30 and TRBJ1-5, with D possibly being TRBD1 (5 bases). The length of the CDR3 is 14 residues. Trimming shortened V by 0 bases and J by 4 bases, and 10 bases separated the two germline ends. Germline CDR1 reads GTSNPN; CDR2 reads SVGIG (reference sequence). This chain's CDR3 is CAWSVTAGNQPQHF. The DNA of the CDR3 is TGTGCCTGGAGTGTAACGGCAGGGAATCAGCCCCAGCATTTT.

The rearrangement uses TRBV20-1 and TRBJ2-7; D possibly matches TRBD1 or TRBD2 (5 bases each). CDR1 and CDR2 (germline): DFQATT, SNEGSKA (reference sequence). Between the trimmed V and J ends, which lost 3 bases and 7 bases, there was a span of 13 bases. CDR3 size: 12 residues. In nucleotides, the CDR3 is TGCAGTGCTAGGGTGGGACGGCGGGAGCAGTACTTC. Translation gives CSARVGRREQYF.

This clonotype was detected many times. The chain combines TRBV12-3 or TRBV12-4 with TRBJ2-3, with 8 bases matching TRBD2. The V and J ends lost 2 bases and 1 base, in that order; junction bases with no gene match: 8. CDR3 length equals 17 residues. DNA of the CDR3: TGTGCCAGCAGTTTACAGCGGGAGAAAGGTGGCACAGATACGCAGTATTTT. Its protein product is CASSLQREKGGTDTQYF.

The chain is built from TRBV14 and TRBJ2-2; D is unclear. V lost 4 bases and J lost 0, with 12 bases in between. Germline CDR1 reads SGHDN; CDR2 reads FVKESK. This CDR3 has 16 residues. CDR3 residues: CASSRPYTSNTGELFF. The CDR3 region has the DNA TGTGCCAGCAGCCGGCCTTATACTTCGAACACCGGGGAGCTGTTTTTT.

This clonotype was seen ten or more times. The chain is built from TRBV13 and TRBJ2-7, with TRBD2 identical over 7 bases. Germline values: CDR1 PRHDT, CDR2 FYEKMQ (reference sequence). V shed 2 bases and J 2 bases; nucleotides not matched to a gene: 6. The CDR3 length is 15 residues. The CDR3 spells CASSLNGREPYEQYF. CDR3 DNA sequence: TGTGCCAGCAGCTTAAATGGGCGGGAGCCCTACGAGCAGTACTTC.

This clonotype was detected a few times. This CDR3 reads CASSPNPSGSYEQFF. CDR3 sequence (DNA): TGTGCCAGCAGTCCCAATCCTAGCGGGAGCTATGAGCAGTTCTTC. The chain has TRBV12-3 or TRBV12-4 and TRBJ2-1, with 10 bases that match TRBD2. After removal of 5 bases from V and 8 bases from J, the junction contained 9 bases not matched to a gene. The CDR3 has 15 residues.

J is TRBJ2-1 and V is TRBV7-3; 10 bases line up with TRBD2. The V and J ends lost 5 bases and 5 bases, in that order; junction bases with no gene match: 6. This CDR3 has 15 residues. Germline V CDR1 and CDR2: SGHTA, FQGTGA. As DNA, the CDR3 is TGTGCCAGCAGCCCGGGACTAGCGCCTAACAATGAGCAGTTCTTC. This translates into CASSPGLAPNNEQFF.

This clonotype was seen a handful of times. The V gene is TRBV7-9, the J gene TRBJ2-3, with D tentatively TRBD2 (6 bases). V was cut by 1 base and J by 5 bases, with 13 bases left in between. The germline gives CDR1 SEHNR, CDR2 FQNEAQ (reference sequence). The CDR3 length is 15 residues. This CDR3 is CASSLGGIVKDTQYF. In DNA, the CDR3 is TGTGCCAGCAGCTTAGGCGGGATAGTTAAAGATACGCAGTATTTT.

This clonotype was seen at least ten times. CDR3 DNA sequence: TGTGCCAGCATCTCGGACAGGCCTAGCAATCAGCCCCAGCATTTT. It specifies CASISDRPSNQPQHF. J is TRBJ1-5 and V is TRBV6-1; 7 bases match TRBD1. The CDR3 runs 15 residues. V shed 7 bases and J 0 bases; nucleotides not matched to a gene: 6. In germline, CDR1 is MNHNS, CDR2 SASEGT.

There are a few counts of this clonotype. The CDR3 spells CSALAARGFYGYTF. The CDR3, as DNA: TGCAGTGCGTTAGCGGCCAGGGGATTTTATGGCTACACCTTC. The chain carries TRBV20-1 and TRBJ1-2; possible D gene TRBD1, 6 bases. Germline-derived CDR1 and CDR2 are DFQATT and SNEGSKA (reference sequence). CDR3 size: 14 residues. Between the trimmed V and J ends, which lost 6 bases and 5 bases, there was a span of 19 bases.

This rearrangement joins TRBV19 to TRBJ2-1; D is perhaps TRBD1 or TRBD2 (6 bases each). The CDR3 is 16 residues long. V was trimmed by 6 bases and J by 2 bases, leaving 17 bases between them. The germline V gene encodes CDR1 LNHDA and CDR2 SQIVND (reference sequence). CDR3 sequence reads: CASSPRGRITYNEQFF. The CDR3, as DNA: TGTGCCAGTAGCCCTAGGGGGAGGATCACCTACAATGAGCAGTTCTTC.

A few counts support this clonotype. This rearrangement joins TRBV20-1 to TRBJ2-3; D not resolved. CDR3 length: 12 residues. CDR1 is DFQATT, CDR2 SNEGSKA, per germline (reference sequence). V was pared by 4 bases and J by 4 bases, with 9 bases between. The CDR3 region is CSATGQSDTQYF. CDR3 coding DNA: TGCAGTGCTACCGGGCAGTCAGATACGCAGTATTTT.

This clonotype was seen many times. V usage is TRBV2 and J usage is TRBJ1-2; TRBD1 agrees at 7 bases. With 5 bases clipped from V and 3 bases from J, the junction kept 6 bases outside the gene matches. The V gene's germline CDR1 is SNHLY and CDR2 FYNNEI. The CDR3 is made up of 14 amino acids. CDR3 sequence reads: CASSWDDRDYGYTF. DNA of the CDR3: TGTGCCAGCAGTTGGGACGACAGGGACTATGGCTACACCTTC.

CDR3 protein: CASSFSQSTDTQYF. The CDR3 coding sequence is TGTGCCAGCAGTTTTAGTCAGAGCACAGATACGCAGTATTTT. The chain recombines TRBV27 with TRBJ2-3; D unclear. This CDR3 has 14 amino acids. CDR1 is MNHEY and CDR2 is SMNVEV in the germline V gene (reference sequence). V gave up 3 bases and J gave up 0 bases, with 7 bases separating them.

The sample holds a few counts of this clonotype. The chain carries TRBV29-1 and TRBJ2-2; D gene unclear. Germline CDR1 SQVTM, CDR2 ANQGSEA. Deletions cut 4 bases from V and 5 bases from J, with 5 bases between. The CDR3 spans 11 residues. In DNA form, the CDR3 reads TGCAGCGTTGGGGGAACCGGGGAGCTGTTTTTT. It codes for CSVGGTGELFF.

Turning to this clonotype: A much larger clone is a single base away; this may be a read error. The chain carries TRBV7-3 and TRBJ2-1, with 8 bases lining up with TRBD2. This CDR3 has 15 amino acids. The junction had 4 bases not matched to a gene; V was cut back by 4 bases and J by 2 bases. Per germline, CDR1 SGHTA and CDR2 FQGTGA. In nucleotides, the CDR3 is TGTGCCAGCAGCTCGGGGGGGGGGGCCTACAATGAGCAGTTCTTC. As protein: CASSSGGGAYNEQFF.

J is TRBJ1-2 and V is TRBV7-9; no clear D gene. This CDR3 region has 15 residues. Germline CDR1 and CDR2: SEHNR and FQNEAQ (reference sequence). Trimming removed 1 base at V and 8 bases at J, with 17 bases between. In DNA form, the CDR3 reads TGTGCCAGCAGCTTAGGGCGACGGAGAGAAGGAGGCTACACCTTC. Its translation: CASSLGRRREGGYTF.